One sample yielded the 13 T cell receptor beta chains listed below, sequenced in a study of shared clonotypes between healthy human individuals. In the naive CD8 group, cells lacked CD45RO and were positively selected for CCR7, so terminally differentiated effector memory CD45RA+ cells were left out. The assay was immunoSEQ multiplex PCR, and TCRdb's table has in-frame clones only and misses some. The table has about 550,000 clones, 95% to 96% seen once. The sequenced material came from naive CD8+ T cells sorted from blood. The receptors derive from a woman aged 25 to 39 in good health.

The rearrangement links TRBV2 to TRBJ2-5; a weak D match, TRBD1 (6 bases). The CDR3 is 14 amino acids. Trimming took 5 bases from V and 5 from J, leaving 15 bases between them. The germline CDR1 and CDR2 sequences are SNHLY and FYNNEI. For the CDR3, the DNA is TGTGCCAGCAGTCAGGGTGGGGGCGCGGAGACCCAGTACTTC. Amino acids: CASSQGGGAETQYF.

As to this clone: One junction end does not reproduce the germline sequence, and a read error may be involved. The chain is built from TRBV30 and TRBJ2-7; D tentatively fits TRBD1 or TRBD2 (5 bases each). Germline V gene sequence: CDR1 GTSNPN, CDR2 SVGIG (reference sequence). The CDR3 runs to 11 residues. CDR3 DNA: TGTGCCTGGAGTGATGGGGGTCGGCTAGACTTC. Residues: CAWSDGGRLDF.

About this clone itself: Other DNA sequences within the sample encode an identical CDR3. The J gene is TRBJ2-2, the V gene TRBV5-4, with D unclear. Trimming shortened V by 2 bases and J by 6 bases, and 2 bases separated the two germline ends. Per germline, CDR1 SGHNT and CDR2 YYREEE (reference sequence). This CDR3 is 11 amino acids long. The CDR3, as DNA: TGTGCCAGCAGCTTAGCCGGGGAGCTGTTTTTT. It encodes CASSLAGELFF.

V is TRBV2 and J is TRBJ2-7; 7 bases are a match to TRBD2. Germline CDR1 SNHLY, CDR2 FYNNEI. V was pared by 4 bases and J by 3 bases, with 6 bases of the junction left unmatched. The CDR3 has 14 amino acids. CDR3 DNA: TGTGCCAGCAGTGGGTCGGGGGGAGACTACGAGCAGTACTTC. Residues: CASSGSGGDYEQYF.

This clone has only one observation. This chain links TRBV4-2 with TRBJ1-1; D is uncertain. CDR3 size: 14 residues. V dropped 3 bases and J dropped 3 bases, with 11 bases sitting between them. Germline values: CDR1 LGHNA, CDR2 YNFKEQ. The CDR3 bases are TGTGCCAGCAGCCAGCCTCTGGACCACACTGAAGCTTTCTTT. It encodes CASSQPLDHTEAFF.

The chain links TRBV28 to TRBJ1-1; D unresolved. Germline V gene lookup returns CDR1 MDHEN and CDR2 SYDVKM. The CDR3 length is 15 residues. Trimming removed 4 bases at V and 5 bases at J, with 17 bases between. CDR3 protein: CASSSPTEGRTEAFF. The CDR3 bases are TGTGCCAGCAGTTCGCCAACGGAGGGCCGGACTGAAGCTTTCTTT.

A single count supports this clone. This chain uses TRBV30 with TRBJ2-5; D is ambiguous. V lost 0 bases and J lost 5, with 7 bases in between. CDR3 length: 12 residues. CDR1 GTSNPN and CDR2 SVGIG come from the germline V gene (reference sequence). The CDR3 bases are TGTGCCTGGAGTGTTGAGATTGAGACCCAGTACTTC. Translated: CAWSVEIETQYF.

V usage is TRBV29-1 and J usage is TRBJ2-7; D may be TRBD1 (5 bases). The length of the CDR3 is 12 residues. The germline V and J ends were trimmed by 7 bases and 2 bases, with 12 bases remaining between them. Germline V CDR1 and CDR2: SQVTM, ANQGSEA. CDR3 protein: CSARDSPYEQYF. The CDR3 DNA sequence: TGCAGCGCCAGGGATTCCCCCTACGAGCAGTACTTC.

The V call is TRBV6-6, the J call TRBJ2-7; 9 nucleotides align to TRBD1. V was clipped by 7 bases and J by 3 bases; unmatched bases: 7. This CDR3 spans 14 amino acids. Germline V gives CDR1 MNHNY, CDR2 SVGAGI (reference sequence). CDR3 in amino acids: CASTPGQGLYEQYF. In nucleotides, the CDR3 is TGTGCCAGCACTCCGGGACAGGGACTCTACGAGCAGTACTTC.

The chain combines TRBV10-3 with TRBJ2-7; D remains ambiguous. The germline CDR1 and CDR2 sequences are ENHRY and SYGVKD. The CDR3 is made up of 18 amino acids. Deletions cut 3 bases from V and 3 bases from J, with 24 bases between. DNA of the CDR3: TGTGCCATCAGTGACTCGGCCCCCGGTAGGGTCGTTTACTACGAGCAGTACTTC. Amino acids: CAISDSAPGRVVYYEQYF.

The V gene is TRBV5-4, the J gene TRBJ1-2, with 9 bases lining up with TRBD1. V lost 4 bases and J lost 4; bases outside the gene matches: 2. The CDR3 runs 13 residues. Germline assignment: CDR1 SGHNT and CDR2 YYREEE (reference sequence). The CDR3 nucleotides are TGTGCCAGCAGCGGGGACAGGGCCTATGGCTACACCTTC. It specifies CASSGDRAYGYTF.

The chain couples TRBV5-5 to TRBJ1-1; maybe TRBD1 (5 bases). The CDR3 totals 14 residues. The V end was cut by 0 bases, the J end by 1 base, with 7 bases between. Per germline, CDR1 SGHKS and CDR2 YYEKEE (reference sequence). CDR3 sequence: CASSLAQGNTEAFF. The CDR3 nucleotides are TGTGCCAGCAGCTTGGCCCAGGGGAACACTGAAGCTTTCTTT.

In regard to this clone: Other DNA variants within this sample encode the same CDR3. V usage is TRBV5-6 and J usage is TRBJ1-1; D perhaps matches TRBD1 (5 bases). Germline assignment: CDR1 SGHDT and CDR2 YYEEEE. The CDR3 is made up of 14 amino acids. Trimming cost V 0 bases and J 4 bases, with 10 bases left between them. CDR3 sequence reads: CASSLVGGSTEAFF. The CDR3 coding sequence is TGTGCCAGCAGCTTGGTCGGGGGTAGCACTGAAGCTTTCTTT.